Shown below are 9 T cell receptor beta chains from a single sample sequenced in a study of T cell responses to AZD1222 COVID-19 vaccine. Clones were read by immunoSEQ multiplex PCR, and TCRdb kept only the in-frame ones, dropping some. The sample has 120,000 or so clones, over 75% seen once; the top ten hold approximately 18%. Here the sequenced sample was peripheral blood, taken on day 0 of MenACWY control vaccination. The receptors were gathered from an adult in good health.

The rearrangement joins TRBV7-2 to TRBJ1-2, with D possibly being TRBD1 (5 bases). From germline, CDR1 is SGHTA and CDR2 FQGNSA. This CDR3 has 13 residues. V gave up 4 bases and J gave up 4 bases, with 10 bases separating them. The CDR3 sequence is CASSSPGTYGYTF. The CDR3, as DNA: TGTGCCAGCAGCTCGCCAGGGACCTATGGCTACACCTTC.

This chain links TRBV27 with TRBJ2-1; perhaps TRBD2 as D (5 bases). Germline V gives CDR1 MNHEY, CDR2 SMNVEV (reference sequence). The CDR3 sequence is 13 residues long. Trimming removed 6 bases from V and 11 bases from J, with 17 bases in between. CDR3 nucleotide sequence: TGTGCCAGCAGGGTCCGAGGGAGCGGAAAGCAGTTCTTC. Amino acid sequence: CASRVRGSGKQFF.

The chain couples TRBV29-1 to TRBJ1-4; no clear D. The CDR3 sequence is 12 residues long. In germline, CDR1 is SQVTM, CDR2 ANQGSEA. V lost 7 bases, J lost 2 bases, and 8 bases lay in between. The DNA for the CDR3 is TGCAGCGCGGGATGGACTAATGAAAAACTGTTTTTT. Translated, it gives CSAGWTNEKLFF.

V and J are TRBV3-1 (or the pseudogene TRBV3-2) and TRBJ2-1, with D perhaps TRBD1 (7 bases). Trimming removed 2 bases at V and 3 bases at J, with 17 bases between. Germline CDR1 LGHDT, CDR2 YNNKEL (reference sequence). The CDR3 is made up of 17 amino acids. In DNA form, the CDR3 reads TGTGCCAGCAGCCAATCGCGGGGACAGCGCTTCTACAATGAGCAGTTCTTC. Protein: CASSQSRGQRFYNEQFF.

This chain uses TRBV4-1 with TRBJ2-1; TRBD2 matches at 9 bases. Germline CDR1 reads MGHRA; CDR2 reads YSYEKL. After removal of 4 bases from V and 4 bases from J, the junction contained 14 bases not matched to a gene. There are 18 residues in the CDR3. CDR3 loop: CASSRGRPGTSHYNEQFF. CDR3 nucleotides: TGCGCCAGCAGCCGTGGGCGCCCCGGGACTAGCCATTACAATGAGCAGTTCTTC.

The chain uses TRBV5-6 and TRBJ2-4; D gene uncertain. V shed 0 bases and J shed 5 bases, with 3 bases lying between them. Per germline, CDR1 SGHDT and CDR2 YYEEEE. This CDR3 contains 12 residues. The CDR3 DNA sequence: TGTGCCAGCAGCTTGGGACAAAACATTCAGTACTTC. It translates to CASSLGQNIQYF.

The rearrangement uses TRBV7-6 and TRBJ2-7; the match to TRBD1 covers 7 bases. The CDR3 is 16 amino acids. The germline CDR1 and CDR2 sequences are SGHVS and FNYEAQ. V was pared by 1 base and J by 0 bases, with 6 bases of the junction left unmatched. The CDR3 sequence: CASSLEGAVSSYEQYF. For the CDR3, the DNA is TGTGCCAGCAGCTTAGAGGGGGCGGTTAGCTCCTACGAGCAGTACTTC.

Comments on this clone: The germline gene is not matched at one end of the junction; a read error may be the cause. The chain couples TRBV28 to TRBJ2-4, with 10 bases matching TRBD1. The CDR3 contains 14 residues. Germline assignment: CDR1 MDHEN and CDR2 SYDVKM. CDR3 sequence (DNA): TGTGCCAGCAGTAAGACAGGGGGCCTGGTGAAAATGAACTTC. Amino acid sequence: CASSKTGGLVKMNF.

V gene TRBV5-1 combines with J gene TRBJ2-7; TRBD2 aligns across 11 bases. Germline trimming cut 3 bases from V and 1 base from J; bases unmatched to any gene: 3. The CDR3 length is 15 residues. CDR1 is SGHRS, CDR2 YFSETQ, per germline. Here the CDR3 reads CASSWASGRSYEQYF. The CDR3 bases are TGCGCCAGCAGCTGGGCTAGCGGGAGGTCCTACGAGCAGTACTTC.